The clone carrying this T cell receptor beta chain has more than one count but fewer than ten. Its antigen is undetermined. The assay was immunoSEQ multiplex PCR, and TCRdb's table has in-frame clones only and misses some. The sample includes about 84,000 clones, roughly 85% seen only once; the top ten take about 1.6%. The data were obtained in a study of T cell responses to AZD1222 COVID-19 vaccine. Study results and caveats: CD4 TCRs linked to vaccination spanned spike, dominating at 160-218 and 743-854. The study reported that nearly half of spike-specific TCRs target unmutated variant regions.

Trimming stripped 5 bases from V and 6 bases from J, with 10 bases between. The CDR3 runs to 13 residues. Germline assignment: CDR1 SGHVS and CDR2 FQNEAQ. This receptor was identified in an adult in good health. V is TRBV7-8 and J is TRBJ2-2; D is perhaps TRBD1 (5 bases). Sequences were derived from peripheral blood, sampled on day 0 of AZD1222 vaccination. This CDR3 is CASSRQIPGELFF. The CDR3 bases are TGTGCCAGCAGCCGACAGATCCCCGGGGAGCTGTTTTTT. Using reference TRBV7-8 and TRBJ2-2 for the parts outside the CDR3, the full variable domain is GAGVSQSPRYKVAKRGQDVALRCDPISGHVSLFWYQQALGQGPEFLTYFQNEAQLDKSGLPSDRFFAERPEGSVSTLKIQRTQQEDSAVYLCASSRQIPGELFFGEGSRLTVL.